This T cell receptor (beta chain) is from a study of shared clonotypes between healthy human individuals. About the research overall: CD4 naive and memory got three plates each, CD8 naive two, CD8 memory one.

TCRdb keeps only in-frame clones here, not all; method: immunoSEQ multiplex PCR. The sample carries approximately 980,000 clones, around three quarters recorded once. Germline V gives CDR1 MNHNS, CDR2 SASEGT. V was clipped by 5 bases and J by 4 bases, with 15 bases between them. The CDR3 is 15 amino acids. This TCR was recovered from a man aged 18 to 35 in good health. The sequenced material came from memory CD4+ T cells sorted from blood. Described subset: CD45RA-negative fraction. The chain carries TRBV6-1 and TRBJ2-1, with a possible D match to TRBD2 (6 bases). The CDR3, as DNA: TGTGCCAGCAGTACCCGGGACGGGGGATACAATGAGCAGTTCTTC. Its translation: CASSTRDGGYNEQFF.